These 23 T cell receptor beta chains share one sample of origin, sequenced in a study of OX40 agonist ivuxolimab in advanced cancers. The library was built by means of the immunoSEQ multiplex PCR assay. TCRdb stores this immuneACCESS table with in-frame sequences only. Part of the clones is absent; in the studies checked, under half of the shortfall reflects unresolved V genes, and no reason is known for the rest. Recorded for this sample are some 20,000 clones; roughly 84% of them occurred a single time. The ten most abundant clones make up roughly 13% of the sample. This material consisted of CD4+ or CD8+ T cells sorted from blood, taken in a trial of the OX40 agonist ivuxolimab. The receptor source for this set is an adult with an advanced solid tumor such as melanoma, head and neck, liver or kidney cancer.

V is TRBV5-1 and J is TRBJ2-5, with D perhaps being TRBD1 or TRBD2 (6 bases each). This CDR3 is 17 amino acids long. CDR1 and CDR2 (germline): SGHRS, YFSETQ. Trimming cost V 4 bases and J 0 bases, with 19 bases left between them. The DNA for the CDR3 is TGCGCCAGCAGCCAGTACAAGCCGGGGGCCTACCAAGAGACCCAGTACTTC. Translation: CASSQYKPGAYQETQYF.

The V call is TRBV9, the J call TRBJ2-3; 13 nucleotides line up with TRBD2. Germline V CDR1 and CDR2: SGDLS, YYNGEE. The CDR3 loop spans 17 amino acids. J gave up 2 bases and V 0 bases, and 3 bases lay outside the gene matches. CDR3 nucleotides: TGTGCCAGCAGCGTAGACGGACTAGCGGGGGACACAGATACGCAGTATTTT. Its translation is CASSVDGLAGDTDTQYF.

V usage is TRBV14 and J usage is TRBJ2-5; unclear D gene. Germline V lookup: CDR1 SGHDN, CDR2 FVKESK. This CDR3 region has 11 residues. Trimming shortened V by 3 bases and J by 5 bases, and 4 bases separated the two germline ends. The CDR3 DNA sequence: TGTGCCAGCAGCCACAGGGAGACCCAGTACTTC. Its translation: CASSHRETQYF.

The V and J genes are TRBV27 and TRBJ1-5; a possible D gene is TRBD1 (6 bases). The CDR3 spans 16 residues. Trimming took off 6 bases at V and 0 bases at J, with 15 bases between the two ends. Per germline, CDR1 MNHEY and CDR2 SMNVEV (reference sequence). As DNA, the CDR3 is TGTGCCAGCAGCGCCAAGGGGGGGTCTAGCAATCAGCCCCAGCATTTT. Its translation is CASSAKGGSSNQPQHF.

The chain is built from TRBV5-1 and TRBJ2-6, with D uncertain. Trimming stripped 4 bases from V and 2 bases from J, with 4 bases between. This CDR3 comprises 13 residues. From germline, CDR1 is SGHRS and CDR2 YFSETQ. In DNA, the CDR3 is TGCGCCAGCAGCCCGACTGGGGCCAACGTCCTGACTTTC. This sequence encodes CASSPTGANVLTF.

This chain uses TRBV9 with TRBJ2-5, with D unclear. Germline-derived CDR1 and CDR2 are SGDLS and YYNGEE. CDR3 length equals 13 residues. V was clipped by 0 bases and J by 7 bases, with 10 bases between them. CDR3 DNA: TGTGCCAGCAGCGTAGGACCTCCTTGGACCCAGTACTTC. Translated: CASSVGPPWTQYF.

J is TRBJ2-2 and V is TRBV28, with TRBD1 identical over 10 bases. CDR3 length: 16 amino acids. Germline V CDR1 and CDR2: MDHEN, SYDVKM. The junction had 7 bases not matched to a gene; V was cut back by 4 bases and J by 5 bases. CDR3 sequence reads: CASSSRTGGWTGELFF. CDR3 coding DNA: TGTGCCAGCAGTTCCCGGACAGGGGGTTGGACCGGGGAGCTGTTTTTT.

This clone was counted only a few times. The chain uses TRBV6-6 and TRBJ2-2; D may be TRBD1 or TRBD2 (5 bases each). With 7 bases removed from V and 3 bases from J, the gap between germline ends came to 12 bases. Germline V gives CDR1 MNHNY, CDR2 SVGAGI (reference sequence). The length of the CDR3 is 14 residues. The CDR3 region is CASTFQGDTGELFF. The CDR3 bases are TGTGCCAGCACCTTCCAGGGAGACACCGGGGAGCTGTTTTTT.

V usage is TRBV7-8 and J usage is TRBJ2-1, with TRBD2 as a possible D gene (5 bases). CDR3 size: 16 residues. Germline values: CDR1 SGHVS, CDR2 FQNEAQ. The ends were cut back, 2 bases at V and 0 bases at J, with 11 bases in the middle. As DNA, the CDR3 is TGTGCCAGCAGCTTACTCTCCGGGGTCTCCTACAATGAGCAGTTCTTC. Protein product: CASSLLSGVSYNEQFF.

The rearrangement links TRBV23-1 to TRBJ2-6; TRBD2 might be the D (6 bases). Being an ORF, TRBV23-1 has a function that is uncertain. Trimming stripped 7 bases from V and 0 bases from J, with 22 bases between. The CDR3 sequence is 19 residues long. The CDR3 is CASTHGGNLKPSGANVLTF. The CDR3 nucleotides read TGCGCCAGCACCCACGGAGGGAACCTTAAACCCTCTGGGGCCAACGTCCTGACTTTC.

V usage is TRBV5-1 and J usage is TRBJ2-3; no clear D gene. Trimming pared 0 bases from V and 0 bases from J, leaving 5 bases between. Germline V CDR1 and CDR2: SGHRS, YFSETQ. This CDR3 is 14 amino acids long. CDR3 sequence: CASSLDGSTDTQYF. The DNA for the CDR3 is TGCGCCAGCAGCTTGGACGGGAGCACAGATACGCAGTATTTT.

This clone came up a few times. The chain couples TRBV29-1 to TRBJ1-5, with TRBD1 matching over 8 bases. Per the germline V gene, CDR1 is SQVTM and CDR2 is ANQGSEA. There are 12 residues in the CDR3. V was pared by 7 bases and J by 7 bases, with 6 bases of the junction left unmatched. CDR3 loop: CSARTGLQPQHF. CDR3 bases: TGCAGCGCCCGGACAGGGCTCCAGCCCCAGCATTTT. Based on the CDR3 plus reference TRBV29-1 and TRBJ1-5, the full variable domain is SAVISQKPSRDICQRGTSLTIQCQVDSQVTMMFWYRQQPGQSLTLIATANQGSEATYESGFVIDKFPISRPNLTFSTLTVSNMSPEDSSIYLCSARTGLQPQHFGDGTRLSIL.

The chain couples TRBV10-1 to TRBJ2-1; possible D gene TRBD2, 5 bases. The CDR3 is 14 residues long. From germline, CDR1 is WNHNN and CDR2 SYGVQD (reference sequence). Trimming removed 2 bases from V and 5 bases from J, with 10 bases in between. The CDR3 DNA sequence: TGCGCCAGCAGTGAGGGACTGACAAACAATGAGCAGTTCTTC. Amino acids: CASSEGLTNNEQFF.

The chain couples TRBV28 to TRBJ2-1; D not resolved. This CDR3 has 11 amino acids. Germline V gene sequence: CDR1 MDHEN, CDR2 SYDVKM. The germline V and J ends were trimmed by 3 bases and 6 bases, with 3 bases remaining between them. CDR3 sequence (DNA): TGTGCCAGCAGTTTCAGCAATGAGCAGTTCTTC. Residues: CASSFSNEQFF.

This clone was seen only a few times. The rearrangement links TRBV7-2 to TRBJ2-3, with D perhaps matching TRBD1 or TRBD2 (6 bases each). The V end was cut by 5 bases, the J end by 3 bases, with 12 bases between. The V gene's germline CDR1 is SGHTA and CDR2 FQGNSA. The CDR3 consists of 14 residues. Here the CDR3 reads CASSPGGGTDTQYF. The CDR3 coding sequence is TGTGCCAGCAGCCCAGGAGGGGGTACAGATACGCAGTATTTT. Supplemented by reference TRBV7-2 and TRBJ2-3, the full variable domain reads GAGVSQSPSNKVTEKGKDVELRCDPISGHTALYWYRQSLGQGLEFLIYFQGNSAPDKSGLPSDRFSAERTGGSVSTLTIQRTQQEDSAVYLCASSPGGGTDTQYFGPGTRLTVL.

This chain joins TRBV9 and TRBJ2-1, with 7 bases aligning to TRBD2. Germline values: CDR1 SGDLS, CDR2 YYNGEE. The J segment lost 6 bases and the V segment lost 1 base, leaving 7 bases of the junction unmatched. This CDR3 spans 15 amino acids. The DNA of the CDR3 is TGTGCCAGCAGCGTAAAAGCGGGGAATATCAATGAGCAGTTCTTC. Amino acid sequence: CASSVKAGNINEQFF. Full variable domain (outside the CDR3, taken from reference TRBV9 and TRBJ2-1): DSGVTQTPKHLITATGQRVTLRCSPRSGDLSVYWYQQSLDQGLQFLIQYYNGEERAKGNILERFSAQQFPDLHSELNLSSLELGDSALYFCASSVKAGNINEQFFGPGTRLTVL.

This clone was found a few times. V is TRBV7-9 and J is TRBJ2-1, with D perhaps TRBD1 (6 bases). V lost 5 bases, J lost 7 bases, and 18 bases lay in between. The CDR3 has 15 residues. The V gene's germline CDR1 is SEHNR and CDR2 FQNEAQ (reference sequence). The CDR3 DNA reads as TGTGCCAGCAGCGATCCAGAACAGGGTAGAAATGAGCAGTTCTTC. It codes for CASSDPEQGRNEQFF.

The chain is built from TRBV6-5 and TRBJ1-2; no firm D call. The CDR3 loop spans 14 amino acids. V lost 11 bases to trimming and J lost 3 bases, with 19 bases between them. From germline, CDR1 is MNHEY and CDR2 SVGAGI. CDR3 amino acids: CASSGQEDYYGYTF. The CDR3 DNA reads as TGTGCCTCCTCCGGGCAGGAAGACTACTATGGCTACACCTTC.

The chain joins TRBV5-1 to TRBJ2-7, with D tentatively TRBD2 (6 bases). Germline V gene lookup returns CDR1 SGHRS and CDR2 YFSETQ. V was trimmed by 0 bases and J by 7 bases, leaving 8 bases between them. The CDR3 extends over 12 amino acids. The CDR3 loop is CASSLAGGEQYF. CDR3 DNA: TGCGCCAGCAGCTTGGCCGGGGGAGAGCAGTACTTC.

This clone has a handful of counts. This chain links TRBV6-5 with TRBJ2-7, with no clear D. Looked up from germline, CDR1 is MNHEY and CDR2 is SVGAGI. This CDR3 is 13 amino acids long. V was clipped by 9 bases and J by 0 bases, with 12 bases between them. The CDR3 is CASKTRLSYEQYF. In DNA form, the CDR3 reads TGTGCCAGTAAAACACGCCTCTCCTACGAGCAGTACTTC.

This clone was observed a few times. V usage is TRBV9 and J usage is TRBJ2-1; 7 nucleotides line up with TRBD2. V was pared by 0 bases and J by 13 bases, with 13 bases of the junction left unmatched. The CDR3 is 15 residues long. Germline loops: CDR1 SGDLS, CDR2 YYNGEE. CDR3: CASSVDSGRDRDQFF. The CDR3 DNA is TGTGCCAGCAGCGTAGATAGCGGGCGAGACCGCGATCAGTTCTTC.

The rearrangement links TRBV27 to TRBJ2-2; 9 bases line up with TRBD1. Germline CDR1 and CDR2: MNHEY and SMNVEV (reference sequence). The junction had 6 bases not matched to a gene; V was cut back by 1 base and J by 3 bases. This CDR3 region has 17 residues. CDR3 loop: CASSLLGGQGDTGELFF. The DNA for the CDR3 is TGTGCCAGCAGTTTATTAGGGGGACAGGGAGACACCGGGGAGCTGTTTTTT.

The CDR3 DNA follows: TGCGCCAGCAGTCGTGGGCGGGACAGGGGGGGTTCTTGGAGACTTAGCAATCAGCCCCAGCATTTT. Translating gives CASSRGRDRGGSWRLSNQPQHF. The V call is TRBV23-1, the J call TRBJ1-5; 11 nucleotides match TRBD1. TRBV23-1 is noted as an ORF with a role that remains uncertain. Trimming removed 4 bases from V and 0 bases from J; junction bases left unmatched: 20. The CDR3 runs to 22 residues.